The clone carrying this T cell receptor (beta chain) was recorded only once. Antigen unknown. The sample originates from a study of shared clonotypes between healthy human individuals. The study, taken as a whole, reports: The sharing of 5% to 5.5% of naive CD4 clonotypes was seen across a few donors. Larger richness was generally estimated for naive than memory subsets.

Each cell subset's genomic DNA was divided evenly among several immunoSEQ plates. Sorted subsets were amplified in replicate PCRs using 200 ng DNA, around 30,000 T cell genomes. The repertoire was sequenced with immunoSEQ multiplex PCR; TCRdb's copy has only in-frame clones and lacks some. The table shows some 580,000 clones, with more than 95% occurring only once. Per germline, CDR1 MDHEN and CDR2 SYDVKM. The CDR3 is made up of 17 amino acids. V shed 0 bases and J shed 4 bases, with 16 bases lying between them. Sequencing was carried out using naive CD4+ T cells sorted from blood. Subset meaning: CD45RA+ positively selected. The chain links TRBV28 to TRBJ1-3; D call uncertain. The TCR comes from a woman in her twenties or thirties in good health. The CDR3 spells CASSLWVDGRLGNTIYF. The CDR3 coding sequence is TGTGCCAGCAGTTTATGGGTGGACGGCCGCTTAGGAAACACCATATATTTT.